The subject of this entry is one TCR beta chain. What it recognizes is unknown. These data originate in a study of blood T cells in healthy people across ages. Study outcomes and limitations: Naive and antigen-experienced cells could not be conclusively compared, given unsorted PBMCs. TCR beta diversity, measured per million T cells, fell in a roughly linear way with age.

It was with a sample-barcoded 5' primer and a J-beta primer mix that a second PCR of roughly 7 to 12 cycles was run. TCRdb redid the calling of the 5' RACE reads with MiXCR, one entry per CDR3 protein. Of about 540,000 distinct CDR3 sequences detected, around 24% appear once; the ten largest clones hold under 9%. The V gene's germline CDR1 is SQVTM and CDR2 ANQGSEA. The CDR3 has 18 residues. V lost 7 bases, J lost 0 bases, and 14 bases stayed unmatched. Donors ranged from 6 to 90 years old and were healthy Caucasians in Russia. Another study also made use of these data, one on T cells of mothers and their children.

The specimen was blood. The TCR comes from a boy between 10 and 17 years old in good health. J is TRBJ2-2 and V is TRBV29-1, with 10 bases identical to TRBD2. The CDR3 sequence: CSASSAGTSVSNTGELFF. In nucleotides, the CDR3 is TGCAGCGCTTCATCGGCGGGGACTAGCGTCTCGAACACCGGGGAGCTGTTTTTT.